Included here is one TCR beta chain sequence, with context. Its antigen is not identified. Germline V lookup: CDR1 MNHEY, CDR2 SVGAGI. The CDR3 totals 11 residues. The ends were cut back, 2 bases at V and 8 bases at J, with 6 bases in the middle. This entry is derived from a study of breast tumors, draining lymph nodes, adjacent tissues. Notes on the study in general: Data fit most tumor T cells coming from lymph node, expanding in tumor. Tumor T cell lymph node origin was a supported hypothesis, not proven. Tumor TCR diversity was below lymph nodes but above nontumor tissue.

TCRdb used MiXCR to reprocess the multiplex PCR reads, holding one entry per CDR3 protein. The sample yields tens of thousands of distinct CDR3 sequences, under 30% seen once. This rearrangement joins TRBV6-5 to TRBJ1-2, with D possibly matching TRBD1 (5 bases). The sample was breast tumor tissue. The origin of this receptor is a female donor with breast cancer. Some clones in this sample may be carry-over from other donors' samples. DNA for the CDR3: TGTGCCAGCAGTTACGAGGGGGGCTACACCTTC. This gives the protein CASSYEGGYTF.